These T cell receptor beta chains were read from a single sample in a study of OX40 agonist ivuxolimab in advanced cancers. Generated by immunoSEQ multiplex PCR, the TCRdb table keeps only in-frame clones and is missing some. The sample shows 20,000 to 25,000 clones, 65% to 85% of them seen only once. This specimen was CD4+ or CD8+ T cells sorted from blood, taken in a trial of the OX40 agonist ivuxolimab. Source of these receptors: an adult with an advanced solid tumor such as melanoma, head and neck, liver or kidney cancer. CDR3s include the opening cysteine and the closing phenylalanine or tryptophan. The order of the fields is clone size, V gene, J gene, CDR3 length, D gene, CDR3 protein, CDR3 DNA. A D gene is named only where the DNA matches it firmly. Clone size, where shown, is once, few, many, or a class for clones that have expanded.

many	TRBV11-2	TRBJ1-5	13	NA	CASSLGPNQPQHF	TGTGCCAGCAGCTTAGGCCCCAATCAGCCCCAGCATTTT
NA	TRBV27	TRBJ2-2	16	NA	CASSSPGQWGRGELFF	TGTGCCAGCAGTTCCCCCGGACAGTGGGGTCGCGGGGAGCTGTTTTTT
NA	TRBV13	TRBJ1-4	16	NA	CASSLRAFFEDEKLFF	TGTGCCAGCAGCTTACGGGCTTTCTTCGAGGACGAAAAACTGTTTTTT
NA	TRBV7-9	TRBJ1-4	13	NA	CASSSSEDVKLFF	TGTGCCAGCAGCTCCTCGGAGGATGTAAAACTGTTTTTT
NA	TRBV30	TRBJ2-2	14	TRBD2	CAAMGLAATGELFF	TGTGCCGCCATGGGACTAGCGGCCACCGGGGAGCTGTTTTTT
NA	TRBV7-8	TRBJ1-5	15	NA	CASSPSVGVSQPQHF	TGTGCCAGCAGCCCTAGCGTAGGGGTCTCTCAGCCCCAGCATTTT
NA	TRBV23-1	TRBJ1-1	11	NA	CASSRTAEAFF	TGCGCCAGCAGTCGAACAGCAGAAGCTTTCTTT
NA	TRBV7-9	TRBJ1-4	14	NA	CASSLVDVQEKLFF	TGTGCCAGCAGCTTAGTCGACGTGCAAGAAAAACTGTTTTTT
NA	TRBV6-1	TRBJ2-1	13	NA	CASTGTSLNEQFF	TGTGCCAGCACCGGGACAAGCTTAAATGAGCAGTTCTTC
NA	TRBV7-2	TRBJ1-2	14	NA	CASSLALGARGYTF	TGTGCCAGCAGCTTAGCGCTTGGGGCTCGGGGCTACACCTTC
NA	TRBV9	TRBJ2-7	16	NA	CASSVHRDVGTYEQYF	TGTGCCAGCAGCGTCCATAGGGACGTGGGAACCTACGAGCAGTACTTC
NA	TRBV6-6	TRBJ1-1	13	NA	CASGTLGHTEAFF	TGTGCCAGCGGGACATTGGGTCACACTGAAGCTTTCTTT
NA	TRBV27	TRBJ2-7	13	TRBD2	CASSSRGLDEQYF	TGTGCCAGCAGTTCGAGGGGACTAGACGAGCAGTACTTC
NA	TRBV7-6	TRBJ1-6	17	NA	CASSLAPADSYNSPLHF	TGTGCCAGCAGCTTAGCTCCGGCTGACTCCTATAATTCACCCCTCCACTTT
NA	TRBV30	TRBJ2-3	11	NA	CAGGHTDTQYF	TGTGCCGGGGGCCACACAGATACGCAGTATTTT
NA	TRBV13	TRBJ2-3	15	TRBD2	CASSSSGGTTDTQYF	TGTGCCAGCAGTTCTAGCGGGGGAACCACAGATACGCAGTATTTT
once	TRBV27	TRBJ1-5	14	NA	CASSPDLKGQPQHF	TGTGCCAGCAGCCCCGACTTGAAGGGGCAGCCCCAGCATTTT
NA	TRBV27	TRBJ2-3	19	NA	CASNPAGAPSPTHTDTQYF	TGTGCCAGCAACCCTGCGGGGGCACCTTCTCCCACACACACAGATACGCAGTATTTT
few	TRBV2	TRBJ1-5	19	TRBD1	CASRLGEGRGQWGNQPQHF	TGTGCCAGCAGACTCGGAGAGGGCAGGGGGCAGTGGGGCAATCAGCCCCAGCATTTT
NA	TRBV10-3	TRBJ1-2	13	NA	CAISPAASYGYTF	TGTGCCATCTCTCCGGCAGCCTCCTATGGCTACACCTTC
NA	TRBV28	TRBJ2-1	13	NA	CASSLLRDNEQFF	TGTGCCAGCAGTTTGCTTAGGGACAATGAGCAGTTCTTC
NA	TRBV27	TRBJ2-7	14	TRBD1	CASSLVTGTYEQYF	TGTGCCAGCAGTTTAGTGACAGGGACGTACGAGCAGTACTTC
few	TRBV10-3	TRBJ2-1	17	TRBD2	CAIRSASGGIVNNEQFF	TGTGCCATCCGCTCGGCTAGCGGGGGGATCGTTAACAATGAGCAGTTCTTC
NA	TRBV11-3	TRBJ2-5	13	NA	CASTIGGEETQYF	TGTGCCAGCACCATAGGGGGGGAGGAGACCCAGTACTTC
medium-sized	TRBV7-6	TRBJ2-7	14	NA	CASTQWAGDYEQYF	TGTGCCAGCACCCAATGGGCAGGAGACTACGAGCAGTACTTC
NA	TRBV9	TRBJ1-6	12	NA	CASSVGGLPLHF	TGTGCCAGCAGCGTAGGGGGTTTACCCCTCCACTTT
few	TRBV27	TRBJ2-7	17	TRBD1	CASTSRAGQGLPYEQYF	TGTGCCAGCACCTCCCGGGCAGGACAGGGGCTGCCCTACGAGCAGTACTTC
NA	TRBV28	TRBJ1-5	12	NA	CASGHVDQPQHF	TGTGCCAGCGGTCATGTGGATCAGCCCCAGCATTTT
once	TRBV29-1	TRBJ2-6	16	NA	CSVEGTGISGANVLTF	TGCAGCGTTGAGGGCACCGGGATCTCTGGGGCCAACGTCCTGACTTTC
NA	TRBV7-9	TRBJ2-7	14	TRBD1	CASSPILTGVEQYF	TGTGCCAGCAGCCCCATACTCACAGGGGTCGAGCAGTACTTC
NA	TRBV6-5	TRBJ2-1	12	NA	CASSRPYNEQFF	TGTGCCAGCAGTAGACCCTACAATGAGCAGTTCTTC
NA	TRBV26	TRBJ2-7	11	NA	CASSLPGEQYF	TGTGCCAGCAGTTTGCCAGGCGAGCAGTACTTC
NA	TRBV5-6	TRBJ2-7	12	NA	CASSLIPGEQYF	TGTGCCAGCAGCCTGATACCGGGGGAGCAGTACTTC
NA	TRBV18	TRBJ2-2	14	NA	CASSPKGDTGELFF	TGTGCCAGCTCCCCCAAAGGGGACACCGGGGAGCTGTTTTTT
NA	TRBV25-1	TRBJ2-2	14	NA	CASSEQGGDGELFF	TGTGCCAGCAGTGAACAGGGGGGGGACGGGGAGCTGTTTTTT
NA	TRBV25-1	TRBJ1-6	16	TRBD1	CASSDKQGAYNSPLHF	TGTGCCAGCAGCGACAAACAGGGGGCTTATAATTCACCCCTCCACTTT
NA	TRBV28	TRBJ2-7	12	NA	CASSLYSYEQYF	TGTGCCAGCAGCCTATACAGCTACGAGCAGTACTTC
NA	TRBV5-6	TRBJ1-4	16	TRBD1	CASSPWDRGSNEKLFF	TGTGCCAGCAGCCCGTGGGACAGGGGGTCTAATGAAAAACTGTTTTTT
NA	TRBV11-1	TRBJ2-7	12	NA	CASSFGTYEQYF	TGTGCCAGCAGCTTCGGGACCTACGAGCAGTACTTC
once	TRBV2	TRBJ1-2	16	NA	CAWNPGPQRFNYGYTF	TGTGCCTGGAACCCGGGACCCCAAAGGTTTAACTATGGCTACACCTTC
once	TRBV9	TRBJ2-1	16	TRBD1	CASSVSTGASYGEQFF	TGTGCCAGCAGCGTATCGACAGGGGCCTCGTACGGTGAGCAGTTCTTC
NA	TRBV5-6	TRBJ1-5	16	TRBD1	CASSYGTGWSNQPQHF	TGTGCCAGCAGCTACGGGACAGGGTGGAGCAATCAGCCCCAGCATTTT
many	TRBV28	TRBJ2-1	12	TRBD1	CASTPDRGMQFF	TGTGCCAGCACCCCGGACAGGGGCATGCAGTTCTTC
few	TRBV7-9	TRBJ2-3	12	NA	CASSLGIQTQYF	TGTGCCAGCAGCTTAGGGATTCAAACGCAGTATTTT
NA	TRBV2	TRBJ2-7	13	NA	CASTVLRWYEQYF	TGTGCCAGCACGGTTTTAAGATGGTACGAGCAGTACTTC
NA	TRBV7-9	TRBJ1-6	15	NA	CASSLETGPGSPLHF	TGTGCCAGCAGCTTAGAGACCGGGCCCGGGTCACCCCTCCACTTT
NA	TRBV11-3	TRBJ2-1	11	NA	CASSDLAEQFF	TGTGCCAGCAGCGACCTAGCGGAGCAGTTCTTC
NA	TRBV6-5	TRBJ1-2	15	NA	CASSYLPDYSKGYTF	TGTGCCAGCAGTTATCTTCCGGACTATTCGAAAGGCTACACCTTC
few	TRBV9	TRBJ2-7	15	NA	CASSVGGSATYEQYF	TGTGCCAGCAGCGTCGGAGGCTCAGCCACCTACGAGCAGTACTTC
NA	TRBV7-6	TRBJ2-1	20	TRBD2	CASSLPLLAGAPSSYNEQFF	TGTGCCAGCAGCTTACCTCTGCTAGCGGGGGCCCCGAGCTCCTACAATGAGCAGTTCTTC
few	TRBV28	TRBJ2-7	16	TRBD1	CASSLSGTGWSYEQYF	TGTGCCAGCAGTTTATCCGGGACAGGGTGGTCCTACGAGCAGTACTTC
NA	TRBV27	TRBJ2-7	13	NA	CASRYGTLGEQYF	TGTGCCAGCAGGTATGGGACCTTGGGCGAGCAGTACTTC
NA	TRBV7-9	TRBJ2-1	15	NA	CASSPSGSSYNEQFF	TGTGCCAGCAGCCCCTCGGGCAGTTCCTACAATGAGCAGTTCTTC
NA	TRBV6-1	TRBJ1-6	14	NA	CASTDWAYNSPLHF	TGTGCCAGCACTGACTGGGCCTATAATTCACCCCTCCACTTT
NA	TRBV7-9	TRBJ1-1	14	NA	CASSLAGEDTEAFF	TGTGCCAGCAGCTTAGCGGGAGAGGACACTGAAGCTTTCTTT
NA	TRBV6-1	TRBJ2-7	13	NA	CASTLTGSYEQYF	TGTGCCAGCACCCTCACAGGGTCCTACGAGCAGTACTTC
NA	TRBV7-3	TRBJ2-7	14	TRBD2	CASSFSGGAYEQYF	TGTGCCAGCAGCTTTAGCGGGGGAGCCTACGAGCAGTACTTC